This passage covers 27 T cell receptor beta chains from one sample sequenced in a study of blood T cell repertoires in COVID-19. Sequencing used immunoSEQ multiplex PCR; TCRdb keeps in-frame clones, though not all of them. The data hold 120,000 or so clones, with about 70% observed a single time. The sequenced sample was peripheral blood. These receptors all stem from an older woman with acute or convalescent COVID-19.

This chain connects TRBV30 to TRBJ1-2; 7 bases match TRBD1. The J segment lost 5 bases and the V segment lost 1 base, leaving 4 bases of the junction unmatched. CDR1 is GTSNPN, CDR2 SVGIG, per germline (reference sequence). This CDR3 contains 13 residues. This CDR3 reads CAWSAQTGYGYTF. Written as DNA, the CDR3 is TGTGCCTGGAGTGCGCAGACAGGGTATGGCTACACCTTC.

The gene calls are TRBV12-3 or TRBV12-4 and TRBJ1-1; D gene ambiguous. The CDR3 is made up of 13 amino acids. Trimming removed 7 bases from V and 4 bases from J, with 13 bases in between. The CDR3 loop reads CASTMLVGTEAFF. CDR3 coding DNA: TGTGCCAGCACCATGCTGGTCGGCACTGAAGCTTTCTTT.

This clone has only a few counts. V usage is TRBV7-2 and J usage is TRBJ1-2; TRBD1 aligns across 9 bases. V was clipped by 5 bases and J by 4 bases; unmatched bases: 8. Germline lookup yields CDR1 SGHTA and CDR2 FQGNSA. The CDR3 runs 15 residues. The CDR3 sequence is CASSLSGQGFYGYTF. The CDR3 DNA reads TGTGCCAGCAGCCTCAGTGGACAGGGGTTCTATGGCTACACCTTC.

The genes are TRBV6-6 and TRBJ2-7, with 7 bases fitting TRBD2. The V gene end was trimmed by 4 bases and the J gene end by 1 base; junction bases not matched to a gene: 7. The V gene's germline CDR1 is MNHNY and CDR2 SVGAGI (reference sequence). This CDR3 spans 15 amino acids. The CDR3 coding sequence is TGTGCCAGCAGTTCCGGGGGGACTATTTCCTACGAGCAGTACTTC. Its translation: CASSSGGTISYEQYF.

The chain has TRBV28 and TRBJ1-3; 7 nucleotides align to TRBD1. CDR1 and CDR2 from the germline V gene are MDHEN and SYDVKM. The CDR3 consists of 16 residues. Trimming took 5 bases from V and 3 from J; bases not matched to a gene: 10. CDR3 DNA: TGTGCCAGCAGTCCGACGCCAGGACAGGTTGGAAACACCATATATTTT. Protein sequence: CASSPTPGQVGNTIYF.

The rearrangement joins TRBV30 to TRBJ1-1; 9 nucleotides match TRBD1. V shed 0 bases and J 5 bases; nucleotides not matched to a gene: 7. CDR1 is GTSNPN, CDR2 SVGIG, per germline (reference sequence). The CDR3 runs to 15 residues. CDR3 nucleotides: TGTGCCTGGAGTGTTCCGGGACAGGGTAGGACTGAAGCTTTCTTT. It translates to CAWSVPGQGRTEAFF.

This chain links TRBV7-9 with TRBJ1-6; 7 bases are a match to TRBD1. Trimming took 4 bases from V and 7 from J; bases not matched to a gene: 7. The CDR3 runs 15 residues. Per the germline V gene, CDR1 is SEHNR and CDR2 is FQNEAQ (reference sequence). The CDR3 DNA reads TGTGCCAGCAGCTCATCCGACAGGGCAAATTCACCCCTCCACTTT. It translates to CASSSSDRANSPLHF.

This chain connects TRBV5-1 to TRBJ1-1; D is possibly TRBD1 (6 bases). Trimming took 0 bases from V and 6 from J, leaving 9 bases between them. CDR3 length: 13 amino acids. Per the germline V gene, CDR1 is SGHRS and CDR2 is YFSETQ. This CDR3 reads CASSLGQEAEAFF. The CDR3 DNA follows: TGCGCCAGCAGCTTGGGACAGGAGGCTGAAGCTTTCTTT.

The sample holds a few counts of this clone. The V gene is TRBV7-5, the J gene TRBJ1-2; the table names TRBD1, a call not compared with the DNA. TRBV7-5 is termed a pseudogene. The length of the CDR3 is 11 residues. In DNA, the CDR3 is TGTGCCAGGAGACAGGGGCATTTATACACCTTC. Its protein is CARRQGHLYTF.

The V call is TRBV27, the J call TRBJ1-6; no clear D gene. Trimming pared 10 bases from V and 0 bases from J, leaving 10 bases between. CDR1 is MNHEY, CDR2 SMNVEV, per germline (reference sequence). The CDR3 contains 14 residues. The CDR3 nucleotides are TGTGCCACCCAAATTAGCTCCTATAATTCACCCCTCCACTTT. Its translation is CATQISSYNSPLHF.

This sequence joins TRBV19 and TRBJ2-2; a weak D match, TRBD1 (5 bases). V shed 5 bases and J shed 8 bases, with 12 bases lying between them. The length of the CDR3 is 13 residues. Germline values: CDR1 LNHDA, CDR2 SQIVND (reference sequence). The CDR3 DNA reads TGTGCCAGTAGTTCCGCAGGGATAGGGGAGCTGTTTTTT. Amino acid sequence: CASSSAGIGELFF.

V is TRBV6-6 and J is TRBJ2-5; D possibly corresponds to TRBD2 (7 bases). From germline, CDR1 is MNHNY and CDR2 SVGAGI (reference sequence). The CDR3 is 15 amino acids. With 0 bases removed from V and 4 bases from J, the gap between germline ends came to 12 bases. CDR3 loop: CASSYSGGLGETQYF. In nucleotides, the CDR3 is TGTGCCAGCAGTTACTCGGGGGGGCTCGGAGAGACCCAGTACTTC.

The genes are TRBV7-2 and TRBJ2-1, with D perhaps matching TRBD1 (6 bases). From germline, CDR1 is SGHTA and CDR2 FQGNSA. The CDR3 sequence is 15 residues long. Deletions cut 4 bases from V and 1 base from J, with 11 bases between. The CDR3 coding sequence is TGTGCCAGCAGCTGGAGTAGGGGGTCCTACAATGAGCAGTTCTTC. Its translation is CASSWSRGSYNEQFF.

The chain recombines TRBV5-1 with TRBJ1-3; D ambiguous. Germline assignment: CDR1 SGHRS and CDR2 YFSETQ. The germline V and J ends were trimmed by 5 bases and 0 bases, with 6 bases remaining between them. The CDR3 is 13 amino acids. The CDR3 bases are TGCGCCAGCAGTATAGACTCTGGAAACACCATATATTTT. Amino acid sequence: CASSIDSGNTIYF.

This clone was observed once. This sequence joins TRBV7-9 and TRBJ1-3; unclear D gene. V lost 7 bases, J lost 4 bases, and 8 bases lay in between. The CDR3 consists of 12 residues. The germline gives CDR1 SEHNR, CDR2 FQNEAQ (reference sequence). CDR3 region: CASTDLGNTIYF. The CDR3 DNA reads TGTGCCAGCACCGACTTGGGAAACACCATATATTTT.

This clone was seen more than once but under ten times. The chain joins TRBV18 to TRBJ1-6; 7 bases line up with TRBD1. The length of the CDR3 is 14 residues. V shed 3 bases, J shed 7 bases, and the junction held 3 bases outside the gene matches. Germline CDR1 KGHSH, CDR2 LQKENI. The CDR3 protein is CASSPDRVNSPLHF. In nucleotides, the CDR3 is TGTGCCAGCTCACCCGACAGGGTCAATTCACCCCTCCACTTT.

This clone has only a few counts. The CDR3 nucleotides read TGCGCCAGCAGCTTGGGAGCCACAGGGGCTGGAAACACCATATATTTT. This codes for CASSLGATGAGNTIYF. The rearrangement uses TRBV5-1 and TRBJ1-3; 7 bases fit TRBD1. From germline, CDR1 is SGHRS and CDR2 YFSETQ. V was clipped by 0 bases and J by 2 bases; unmatched bases: 5. The CDR3 runs 16 residues.

The J gene is TRBJ2-3, the V gene TRBV5-1, with D hard to call. The CDR3 runs to 14 residues. The V and J ends lost 7 bases and 0 bases respectively, with 12 bases between them. In germline, CDR1 is SGHRS, CDR2 YFSETQ. CDR3 loop: CASQDSASTDTQYF. The CDR3 DNA sequence: TGCGCCAGCCAAGACTCGGCTAGCACAGATACGCAGTATTTT.

The J gene is TRBJ1-1, the V gene TRBV6-2 or TRBV6-3, with 8 bases lining up with TRBD1. V trimming: 2 bases; J trimming: 0 bases; junction bases outside the gene matches: 11. The CDR3 loop spans 18 amino acids. Germline V gene sequence: CDR1 MNHEY, CDR2 SVGEGT. The chain's CDR3 is CASSYDRRDRGLNTEAFF. The CDR3 coding sequence is TGTGCCAGCAGTTACGACCGCCGTGACAGGGGACTGAACACTGAAGCTTTCTTT.

There are a few counts of this clone. Within the sample, other DNA sequences also encode this same CDR3. J is TRBJ1-3 and V is TRBV9; D may be TRBD1 (5 bases). Germline CDR1 reads SGDLS; CDR2 reads YYNGEE. Trimming took 0 bases from V and 0 from J, leaving 10 bases between them. The CDR3 has 16 amino acids. The CDR3, as DNA: TGTGCCAGCAGCGTAGCGGGGGGTAACTCTGGAAACACCATATATTTT. Protein: CASSVAGGNSGNTIYF. The full variable domain, with the rest looked up from reference TRBV9 and TRBJ1-3, is DSGVTQTPKHLITATGQRVTLRCSPRSGDLSVYWYQQSLDQGLQFLIQYYNGEERAKGNILERFSAQQFPDLHSELNLSSLELGDSALYFCASSVAGGNSGNTIYFGEGSWLTVV.

The V gene is TRBV2, the J gene TRBJ2-5; D is unresolved. There are 11 residues in the CDR3. Germline CDR1 and CDR2: SNHLY and FYNNEI. V shed 8 bases and J shed 4 bases, with 8 bases lying between them. As DNA, the CDR3 is TGTGCCAGCTTGAGGTTAGAGACCCAGTACTTC. It is translated as CASLRLETQYF.

The chain has TRBV7-9 and TRBJ2-5; 7 bases align to TRBD1. The CDR3 has 16 amino acids. Germline trimming cut 1 base from V and 1 base from J; bases unmatched to any gene: 6. In germline, CDR1 is SEHNR, CDR2 FQNEAQ (reference sequence). The CDR3 loop reads CASSLVATGTQETQYF. Here the CDR3 DNA reads TGTGCCAGCAGCTTAGTAGCGACAGGGACCCAAGAGACCCAGTACTTC.

The chain is built from TRBV5-4 and TRBJ1-6, with a possible D match to TRBD1 (5 bases). Trimming stripped 0 bases from V and 10 bases from J, with 14 bases between. This CDR3 has 15 amino acids. Germline-derived CDR1 and CDR2 are SGHNT and YYREEE (reference sequence). CDR3 sequence reads: CASSLAGGAASPLHF. CDR3 bases: TGTGCCAGCAGCTTGGCCGGGGGAGCGGCCTCACCCCTCCACTTT.

The V and J genes are TRBV12-3 or TRBV12-4 and TRBJ2-2; D gene uncertain. V lost 10 bases and J 6 bases, leaving 12 bases between the germline ends. The CDR3 runs to 12 residues. The CDR3 region has the DNA TGTGCCACGTCTAGTACGGCCGGGGAGCTGTTTTTT. This translates into CATSSTAGELFF.

V and J are TRBV7-3 and TRBJ1-2; perhaps TRBD1 as D (6 bases). CDR3 length: 14 residues. Trimming removed 5 bases from V and 8 bases from J, with 18 bases in between. From germline, CDR1 is SGHTA and CDR2 FQGTGA. The CDR3 here is CASSAKNRAEGYTF. In DNA, the CDR3 is TGTGCCAGCAGCGCAAAGAACAGGGCGGAGGGCTACACCTTC. Full variable domain (outside the CDR3, taken from reference TRBV7-3 and TRBJ1-2): GAGVSQTPSNKVTEKGKYVELRCDPISGHTALYWYRQSLGQGPEFLIYFQGTGAADDSGLPNDRFFAVRPEGSVSTLKIQRTERGDSAVYLCASSAKNRAEGYTFGSGTRLTVV.

The chain employs TRBV27 and TRBJ2-7; TRBD1 aligns across 8 bases. This CDR3 is 18 amino acids long. Looked up from germline, CDR1 is MNHEY and CDR2 is SMNVEV (reference sequence). The V and J ends lost 5 bases and 3 bases, in that order; junction bases with no gene match: 18. CDR3 DNA: TGTGCCAGCAGTCGTCTGGACAGGGAGTACCGCCCGAACTACGAGCAGTACTTC. Its translation is CASSRLDREYRPNYEQYF.

The chain is built from TRBV2 and TRBJ2-7; D perhaps matches TRBD2 (6 bases). Looked up from germline, CDR1 is SNHLY and CDR2 is FYNNEI. CDR3 length: 13 amino acids. Deletions cut 2 bases from V and 3 bases from J, with 8 bases between. CDR3 coding DNA: TGTGCCAGCAGTGAATCGGGGGACTACGAGCAGTACTTC. This encodes CASSESGDYEQYF.